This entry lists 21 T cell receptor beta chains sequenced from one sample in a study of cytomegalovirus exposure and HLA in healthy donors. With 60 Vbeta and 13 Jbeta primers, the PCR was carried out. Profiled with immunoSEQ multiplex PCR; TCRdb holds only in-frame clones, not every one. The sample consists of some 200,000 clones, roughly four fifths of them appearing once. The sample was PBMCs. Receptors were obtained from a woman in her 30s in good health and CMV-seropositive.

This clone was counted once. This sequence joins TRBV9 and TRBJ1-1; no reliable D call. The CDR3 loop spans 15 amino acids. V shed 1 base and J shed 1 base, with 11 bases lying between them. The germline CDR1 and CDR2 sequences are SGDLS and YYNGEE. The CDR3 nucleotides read TGTGCCAGCAGCGTATTGAGGCAGAAGAACACTGAAGCTTTCTTT. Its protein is CASSVLRQKNTEAFF.

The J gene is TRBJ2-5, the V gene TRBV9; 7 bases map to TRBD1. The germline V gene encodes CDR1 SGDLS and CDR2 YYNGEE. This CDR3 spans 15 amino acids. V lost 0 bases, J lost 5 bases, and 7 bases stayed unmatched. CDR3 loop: CASSVDEPGGETQYF. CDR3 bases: TGTGCCAGCAGCGTAGATGAACCAGGGGGTGAGACCCAGTACTTC.

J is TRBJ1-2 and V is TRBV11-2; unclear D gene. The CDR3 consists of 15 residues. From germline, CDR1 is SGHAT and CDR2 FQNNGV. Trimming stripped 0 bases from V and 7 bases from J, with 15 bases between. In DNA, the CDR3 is TGTGCCAGCAGCTTAGATGCACGTGGCTGGTCTGGCTACACCTTC. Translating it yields CASSLDARGWSGYTF.

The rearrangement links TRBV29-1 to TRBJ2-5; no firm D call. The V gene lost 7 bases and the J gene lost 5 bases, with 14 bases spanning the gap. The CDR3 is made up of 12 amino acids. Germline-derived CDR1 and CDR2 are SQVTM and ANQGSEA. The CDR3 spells CSASTSGETQYF. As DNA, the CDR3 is TGCAGCGCCTCCACGTCCGGGGAGACCCAGTACTTC.

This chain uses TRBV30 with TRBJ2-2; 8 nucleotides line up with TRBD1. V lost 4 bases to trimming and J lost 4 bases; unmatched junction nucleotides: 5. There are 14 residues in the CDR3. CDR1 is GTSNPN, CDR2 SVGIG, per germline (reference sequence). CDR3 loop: CAWNRGKATGELFF. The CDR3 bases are TGTGCCTGGAACAGGGGGAAGGCCACCGGGGAGCTGTTTTTT.

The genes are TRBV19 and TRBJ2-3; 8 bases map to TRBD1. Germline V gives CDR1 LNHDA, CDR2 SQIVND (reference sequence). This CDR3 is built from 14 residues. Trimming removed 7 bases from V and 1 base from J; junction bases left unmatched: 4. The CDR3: CASNPTGGTDTQYF. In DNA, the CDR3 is TGTGCCAGTAACCCGACAGGGGGCACAGATACGCAGTATTTT.

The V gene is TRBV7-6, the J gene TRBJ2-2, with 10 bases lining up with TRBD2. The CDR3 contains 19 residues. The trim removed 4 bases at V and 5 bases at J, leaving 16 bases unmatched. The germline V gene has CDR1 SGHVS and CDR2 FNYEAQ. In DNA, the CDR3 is TGTGCCAGCAGCTCTCCCGAGACCCTAGCGGGAGTTAATACCGGGGAGCTGTTTTTT. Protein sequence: CASSSPETLAGVNTGELFF.

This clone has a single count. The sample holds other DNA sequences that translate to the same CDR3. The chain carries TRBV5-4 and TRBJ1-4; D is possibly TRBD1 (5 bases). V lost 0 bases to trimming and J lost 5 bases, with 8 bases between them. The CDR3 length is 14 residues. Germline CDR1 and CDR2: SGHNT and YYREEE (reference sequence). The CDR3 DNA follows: TGTGCCAGCAGCTTGGGGCAGGGAAATGAAAAACTGTTTTTT. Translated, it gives CASSLGQGNEKLFF.

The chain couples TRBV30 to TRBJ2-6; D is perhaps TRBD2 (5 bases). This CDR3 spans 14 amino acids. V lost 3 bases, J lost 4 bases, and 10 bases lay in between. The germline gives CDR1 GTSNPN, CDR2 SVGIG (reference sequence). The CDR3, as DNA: TGTGCCTGGAGATCGGGGTTCGGGGCCAACGTCCTGACTTTC. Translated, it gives CAWRSGFGANVLTF.

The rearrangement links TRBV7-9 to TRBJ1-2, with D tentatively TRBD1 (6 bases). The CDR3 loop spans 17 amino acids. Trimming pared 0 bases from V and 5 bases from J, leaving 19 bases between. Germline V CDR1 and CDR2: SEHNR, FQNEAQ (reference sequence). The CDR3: CASSLAHAGGRVYGYTF. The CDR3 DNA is TGTGCCAGCAGCTTAGCGCATGCCGGGGGGCGCGTTTATGGCTACACCTTC. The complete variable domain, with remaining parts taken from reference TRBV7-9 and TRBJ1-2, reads DTGVSQNPRHKITKRGQNVTFRCDPISEHNRLYWYRQTLGQGPEFLTYFQNEAQLEKSRLLSDRFSAERPKGSFSTLEIQRTEQGDSAMYLCASSLAHAGGRVYGYTFGSGTRLTVV.

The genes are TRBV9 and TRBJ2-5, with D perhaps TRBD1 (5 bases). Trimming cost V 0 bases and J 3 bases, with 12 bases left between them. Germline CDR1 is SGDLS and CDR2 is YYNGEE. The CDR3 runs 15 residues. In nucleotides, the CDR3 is TGTGCCAGCAGCGTAGATTCAGGGCTAAAAGAGACCCAGTACTTC. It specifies CASSVDSGLKETQYF.

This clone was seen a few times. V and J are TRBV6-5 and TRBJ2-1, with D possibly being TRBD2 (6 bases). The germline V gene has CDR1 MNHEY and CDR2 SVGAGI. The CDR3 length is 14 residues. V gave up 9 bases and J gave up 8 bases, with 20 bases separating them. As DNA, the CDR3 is TGTGCCAGGTCCCCCGCGGGAAATTTACATGAGCAGTTCTTC. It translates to CARSPAGNLHEQFF.

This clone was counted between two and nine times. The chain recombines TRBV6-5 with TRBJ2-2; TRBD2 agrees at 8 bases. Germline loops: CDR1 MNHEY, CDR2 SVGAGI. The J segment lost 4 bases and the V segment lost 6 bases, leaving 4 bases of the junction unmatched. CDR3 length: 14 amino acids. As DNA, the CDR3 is TGTGCCAGCAGACCCGGGACTAGCACCGGGGAGCTGTTTTTT. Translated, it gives CASRPGTSTGELFF.

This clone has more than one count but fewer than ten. CDR3 nucleotide sequence: TGTGCCGCCTCTCAGGGCCTTAACACTGAAGCTTTCTTT. Encoded protein: CAASQGLNTEAFF. This chain links TRBV10-3 with TRBJ1-1; the D gene is possibly TRBD1 (5 bases). Germline CDR1 is ENHRY and CDR2 is SYGVKD. V was cut by 11 bases and J by 2 bases, with 15 bases left in between. The CDR3 runs 13 residues.

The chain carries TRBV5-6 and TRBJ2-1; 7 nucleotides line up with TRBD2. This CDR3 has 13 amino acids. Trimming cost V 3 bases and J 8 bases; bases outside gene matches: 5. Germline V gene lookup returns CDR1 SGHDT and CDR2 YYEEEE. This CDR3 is CASSSRGRDEQFF. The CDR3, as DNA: TGTGCCAGCAGCTCCCGGGGGAGGGATGAGCAGTTCTTC.

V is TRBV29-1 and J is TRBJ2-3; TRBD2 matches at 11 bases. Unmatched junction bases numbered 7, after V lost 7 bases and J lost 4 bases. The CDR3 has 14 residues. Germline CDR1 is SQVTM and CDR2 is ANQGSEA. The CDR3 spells CSALAGGWADTQYF. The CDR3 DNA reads TGCAGCGCCTTAGCGGGAGGGTGGGCAGATACGCAGTATTTT.

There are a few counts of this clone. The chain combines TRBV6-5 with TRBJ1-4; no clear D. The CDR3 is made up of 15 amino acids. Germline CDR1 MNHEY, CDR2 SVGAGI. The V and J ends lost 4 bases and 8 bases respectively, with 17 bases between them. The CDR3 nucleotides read TGTGCCAGCAGTTCCGCGGGCCAGCGGGGAGAAAAACTGTTTTTT. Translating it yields CASSSAGQRGEKLFF.

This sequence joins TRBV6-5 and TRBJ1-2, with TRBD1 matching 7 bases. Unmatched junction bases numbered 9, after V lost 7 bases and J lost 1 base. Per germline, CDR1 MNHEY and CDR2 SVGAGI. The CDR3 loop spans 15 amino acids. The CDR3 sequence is CASNPQGRLNYGYTF. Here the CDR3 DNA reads TGTGCCAGCAATCCACAGGGGCGGCTTAACTATGGCTACACCTTC.

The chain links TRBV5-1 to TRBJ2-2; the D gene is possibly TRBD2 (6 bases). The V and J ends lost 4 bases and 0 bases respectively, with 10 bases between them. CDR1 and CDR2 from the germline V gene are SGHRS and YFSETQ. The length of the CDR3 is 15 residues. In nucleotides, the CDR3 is TGCGCCAGCAGCGCCGGGGGTCCGAACACCGGGGAGCTGTTTTTT. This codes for CASSAGGPNTGELFF.

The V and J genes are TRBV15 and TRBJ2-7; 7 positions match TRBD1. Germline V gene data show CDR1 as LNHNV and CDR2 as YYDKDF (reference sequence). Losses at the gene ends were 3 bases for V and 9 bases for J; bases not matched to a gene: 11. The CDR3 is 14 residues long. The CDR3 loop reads CATSSRDSKKWQYF. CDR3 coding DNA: TGTGCCACCAGCAGCCGGGACAGTAAGAAGTGGCAGTACTTC. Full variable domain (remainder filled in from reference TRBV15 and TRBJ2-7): DAMVIQNPRYQVTQFGKPVTLSCSQTLNHNVMYWYQQKSSQAPKLLFHYYDKDFNNEADTPDNFQSRRPNTSFCFLDIRSPGLGDTAMYLCATSSRDSKKWQYFGPGTRLTVT.

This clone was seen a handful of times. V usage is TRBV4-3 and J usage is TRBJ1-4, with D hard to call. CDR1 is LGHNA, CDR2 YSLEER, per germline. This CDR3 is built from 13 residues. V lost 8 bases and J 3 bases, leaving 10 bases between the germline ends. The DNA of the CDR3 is TGCGCCAGCGCCAGGCGGGCTAATGAAAAACTGTTTTTT. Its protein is CASARRANEKLFF.